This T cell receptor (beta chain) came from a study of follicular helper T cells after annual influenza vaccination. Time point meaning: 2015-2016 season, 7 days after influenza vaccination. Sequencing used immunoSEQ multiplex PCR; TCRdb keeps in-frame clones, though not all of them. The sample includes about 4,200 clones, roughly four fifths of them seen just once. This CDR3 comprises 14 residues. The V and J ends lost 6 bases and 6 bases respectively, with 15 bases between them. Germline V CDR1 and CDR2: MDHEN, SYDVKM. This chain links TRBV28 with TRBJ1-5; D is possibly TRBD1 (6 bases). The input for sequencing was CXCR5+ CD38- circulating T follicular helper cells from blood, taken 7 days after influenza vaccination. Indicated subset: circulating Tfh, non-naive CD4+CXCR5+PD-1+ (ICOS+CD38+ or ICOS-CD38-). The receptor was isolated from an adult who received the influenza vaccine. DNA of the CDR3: TGTGCCAGCAGGAAATACAGGGAAGGTCAGCCCCAGCATTTT. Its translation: CASRKYREGQPQHF.